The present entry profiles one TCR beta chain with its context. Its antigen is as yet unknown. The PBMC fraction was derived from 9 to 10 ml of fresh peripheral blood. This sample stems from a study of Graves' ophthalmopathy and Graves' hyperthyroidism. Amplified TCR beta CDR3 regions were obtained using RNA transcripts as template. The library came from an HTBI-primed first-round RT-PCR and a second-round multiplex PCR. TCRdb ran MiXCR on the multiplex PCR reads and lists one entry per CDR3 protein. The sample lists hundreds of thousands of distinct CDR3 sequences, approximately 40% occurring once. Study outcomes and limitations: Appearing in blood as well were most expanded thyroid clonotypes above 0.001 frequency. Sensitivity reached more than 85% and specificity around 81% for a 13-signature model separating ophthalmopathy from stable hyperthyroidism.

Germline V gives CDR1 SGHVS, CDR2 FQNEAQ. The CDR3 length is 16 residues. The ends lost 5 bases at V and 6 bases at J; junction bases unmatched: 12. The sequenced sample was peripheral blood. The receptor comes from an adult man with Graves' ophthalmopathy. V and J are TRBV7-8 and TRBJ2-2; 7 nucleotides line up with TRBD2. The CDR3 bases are TGTGCCAGCAGCCCGACCACTAGCGTTGGGGCCGGGGAGCTGTTTTTT. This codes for CASSPTTSVGAGELFF.